This T cell receptor (beta chain) was sequenced for a study of pediatric ulcerative colitis. Some clones are missing from TCRdb's copy, which holds only in-frame ones; the method was immunoSEQ multiplex PCR. The sample carries 15,000 to 20,000 clones, 80% recorded once. Rectal tissue came from one to two pinch biopsies taken at colonoscopy. The sequence was collected from a boy between 10 and 17 years old who was a control in a study of pediatric ulcerative colitis. The sequencing sample was made of gut tissue.

For the CDR3, the DNA is TGTGCCAGCAGCTTAACGGGGGGACTAGCAGAAGAGACCCAGTACTTC. It is translated as CASSLTGGLAEETQYF. The V gene is TRBV7-3, the J gene TRBJ2-5, with 9 bases fitting TRBD2. The CDR3 runs to 16 residues. Losses at the gene ends were 0 bases for V and 3 bases for J; bases not matched to a gene: 5. Per germline, CDR1 SGHTA and CDR2 FQGTGA.